This TCR beta chain was sequenced during a study of blood T cell repertoires in COVID-19. Whole-study context: T cells, B-cell-depleted T cells, or PBMCs provided the cDNA or gDNA that served as material.

Per the original data handling: Amplification with reference gene primers provided the estimates of nucleated cell counts. Clones were sequenced by immunoSEQ multiplex PCR, and TCRdb holds only the in-frame ones, with some missing. The DNA was the basis for D and trimming; V, J and clone size are from that table. The sample records 300,000 to 400,000 clones, over 70% being singletons. J lost 2 bases, V lost 5 bases, and 15 bases had no gene match. This CDR3 is built from 18 residues. The germline CDR1 and CDR2 sequences are SGHNT and YENEEA. Enrollment of patients from Seattle took place during active infection, with longitudinal follow-up.

The TCR originated in a woman aged 50 to 60 with COVID-19, enrolled during active disease. V usage is TRBV11-3 and J usage is TRBJ1-1; 9 nucleotides agree with TRBD1. The sequenced material came from peripheral blood. The CDR3 DNA sequence: TGTGCCAGCAGCCCCCGGGTACAGGGGGCGTCGGGAAACACTGAAGCTTTCTTT. Protein: CASSPRVQGASGNTEAFF. Using reference TRBV11-3 and TRBJ1-1 for the parts outside the CDR3, the full variable domain is EAGVVQSPRYKIIEKKQPVAFWCNPISGHNTLYWYLQNLGQGPELLIRYENEEAVDDSQLPKDRFSAERLKGVDSTLKIQPAELGDSAVYLCASSPRVQGASGNTEAFFGQGTRLTVV.